One and the same sample provided the 20 T cell receptor beta chains below, sequenced in a study of CD8 T cells in Susac syndrome. Reverse transcription of about 0.45 to 1 ug RNA was performed with random hexamers. Each CDR3 protein gets one entry after TCRdb re-called the immunoSEQ multiplex PCR reads with MiXCR. The table records about 210,000 distinct CDR3 sequences, roughly 94% of them present only once. Sequenced sample: CD4+ T cells from PBMCs. The receptors come from a human donor with multiple sclerosis.

This clonotype was observed once. The chain carries TRBV4-1 and TRBJ2-7; possibly TRBD2 for D (6 bases). V lost 1 base and J lost 4, with 14 bases in between. This CDR3 is built from 15 residues. Germline loops: CDR1 MGHRA, CDR2 YSYEKL. CDR3 sequence (DNA): TGCGCCAGCAGCCAAGGTCTAGCGAATCGATACGAGCAGTACTTC. Residues: CASSQGLANRYEQYF.

The V and J genes are TRBV30 and TRBJ1-2; TRBD1 might be the D (5 bases). V lost 2 bases, J lost 4 bases, and 14 bases lay in between. The CDR3 sequence is 14 residues long. Germline V gene data show CDR1 as GTSNPN and CDR2 as SVGIG (reference sequence). CDR3 nucleotide sequence: TGTGCCTGGAGTAGAGGGCCCCAGGGCTATGGCTACACCTTC. Protein product: CAWSRGPQGYGYTF.

The chain joins TRBV12-3 or TRBV12-4 to TRBJ1-5; D not certain. This CDR3 has 11 residues. V lost 11 bases and J 12 bases, leaving 17 bases between the germline ends. CDR3 loop: CASTTAMVQHF. CDR3 DNA sequence: TGTGCCTCAACGACGGCCATGGTCCAGCATTTT.

Written as DNA, the CDR3 is TGTGCCAGTAGTATAACGGGAAACATTCAGTACTTC. It translates to CASSITGNIQYF. The rearrangement links TRBV19 to TRBJ2-4; D ambiguous. CDR1 and CDR2 from the germline V gene are LNHDA and SQIVND (reference sequence). Trimming left V 2 bases short and J 6 bases short, with 5 bases between. This CDR3 has 12 amino acids.

This clonotype was counted a single time. CDR3 region: CASRKPDGDTQYF. DNA of the CDR3: TGTGCCAGCAGGAAACCGGACGGGGATACGCAGTATTTT. The V and J genes are TRBV12-3 or TRBV12-4 and TRBJ2-3, with D unresolved. V gave up 6 bases and J gave up 6 bases, with 13 bases separating them. This CDR3 is 13 amino acids long.

The rearrangement links TRBV29-1 to TRBJ1-4; a weak D match, TRBD1 (5 bases). CDR1 and CDR2 (germline): SQVTM, ANQGSEA. The CDR3 has 13 residues. V lost 6 bases and J 5 bases, leaving 13 bases between the germline ends. The CDR3 DNA follows: TGCAGCGTAGCGCAGGGCCCCAATGAAAAACTGTTTTTT. Residues: CSVAQGPNEKLFF.

The rearrangement links TRBV6-5 to TRBJ2-7; D could derive from TRBD1 or TRBD2 (5 bases each). Trimming shortened V by 5 bases and J by 6 bases, and 14 bases separated the two germline ends. The length of the CDR3 is 13 residues. CDR1 MNHEY and CDR2 SVGAGI come from the germline V gene. The CDR3 here is CASSPDPRGEQYF. CDR3 nucleotides: TGTGCCAGCAGTCCCGACCCGAGGGGCGAGCAGTACTTC.

This chain joins TRBV3-1 and TRBJ2-7; D is unresolved. Germline V gene lookup returns CDR1 LGHDT and CDR2 YNNKEL (reference sequence). V gave up 3 bases and J gave up 1 base, with 10 bases separating them. This CDR3 is built from 14 residues. The CDR3 sequence: CASSQQVSSYEQYF. The DNA of the CDR3 is TGTGCCAGCAGCCAGCAGGTGTCTTCCTACGAGCAGTACTTC.

V is TRBV30 and J is TRBJ1-2, with 7 bases identical to TRBD1. The germline V gene has CDR1 GTSNPN and CDR2 SVGIG (reference sequence). This CDR3 has 13 amino acids. J gave up 8 bases and V 4 bases, and 10 bases lay outside the gene matches. DNA for the CDR3: TGTGCCTGGAACCTAAGACAGGGTCAGGGCTACACCTTC. As protein: CAWNLRQGQGYTF.

V gene TRBV4-2 combines with J gene TRBJ1-2, with a weak D call TRBD1 (5 bases). The CDR3 is 15 residues long. Trimming cost V 4 bases and J 2 bases, with 14 bases left between them. CDR1 is LGHNA, CDR2 YNFKEQ, per germline. DNA for the CDR3: TGTGCCAGCAGCCGGACCACAGACAGAAACTATGGCTACACCTTC. It encodes CASSRTTDRNYGYTF.

This chain connects TRBV27 to TRBJ1-2; tentatively, D is TRBD1 (6 bases). V gave up 2 bases and J gave up 8 bases, with 12 bases separating them. Germline V CDR1 and CDR2: MNHEY, SMNVEV (reference sequence). CDR3 length: 13 amino acids. The CDR3 bases are TGTGCCAGCAGTTTAAGAGGGGGGAAGGGCTACACCTTC. It translates to CASSLRGGKGYTF.

The chain combines TRBV4-2 with TRBJ2-2; 7 nucleotides agree with TRBD1. J gave up 5 bases and V 4 bases, and 10 bases lay outside the gene matches. There are 16 residues in the CDR3. Germline lookup yields CDR1 LGHNA and CDR2 YNFKEQ. The CDR3 nucleotides read TGTGCCAGCAGCCCTGAGGGGGCAGGTGGGACCGGGGAGCTGTTTTTT. This encodes CASSPEGAGGTGELFF.

V usage is TRBV4-2 and J usage is TRBJ1-2; no reliable D call. Trimming shortened V by 0 bases and J by 8 bases, and 16 bases separated the two germline ends. CDR3 size: 15 residues. CDR1 is LGHNA and CDR2 is YNFKEQ in the germline V gene. This CDR3 reads CASSQDSGFHIGYTF. In DNA, the CDR3 is TGTGCCAGCAGCCAAGACTCCGGCTTCCATATCGGCTACACCTTC.

The chain is built from TRBV20-1 and TRBJ2-3; D not certain. CDR1 DFQATT and CDR2 SNEGSKA come from the germline V gene (reference sequence). Trimming removed 6 bases at V and 6 bases at J, with 19 bases between. This CDR3 comprises 14 residues. Here the CDR3 DNA reads TGCAGTGCCGTCGGCAGGTCAAGGCCGGATACGCAGTATTTT. Its translation: CSAVGRSRPDTQYF.

This chain joins TRBV20-1 and TRBJ1-2; TRBD1 is a possible D gene (5 bases). The CDR3 is made up of 11 amino acids. Germline-derived CDR1 and CDR2 are DFQATT and SNEGSKA (reference sequence). The CDR3 here is CSGVVNYGYTF. The DNA for the CDR3 is TGCTCGGGGGTCGTTAACTATGGCTACACCTTC.

This chain connects TRBV7-3 to TRBJ2-4; 8 bases fit TRBD1. The J segment lost 8 bases and the V segment lost 1 base, leaving 4 bases of the junction unmatched. The CDR3 runs 14 residues. Germline V gives CDR1 SGHTA, CDR2 FQGTGA. The CDR3 sequence: CASSLSQGADIQYF. In nucleotides, the CDR3 is TGTGCCAGCAGCTTAAGTCAGGGGGCGGACATTCAGTACTTC.

The genes are TRBV18 and TRBJ2-1, with D unclear. This CDR3 contains 12 residues. CDR1 is KGHSH and CDR2 is LQKENI in the germline V gene. The V gene lost 3 bases and the J gene lost 5 bases, with 5 bases spanning the gap. The CDR3 region has the DNA TGTGCCAGCTCACCCCAGAACAATGAGCAGTTCTTC. Translation: CASSPQNNEQFF.

As regards this clonotype: The conserved final phenylalanine or tryptophan is absent from the CDR3, which likely points to a read error. It is unclear where the CDR3 begins or ends on the DNA, so no DNA is shown, and the CDR3 is as TCRdb lists it. The chain links TRBV15 to TRBJ2-1; the table names TRBD2, a call not compared with the DNA. The length of the CDR3 is 13 amino acids, counting both ends. Germline-derived CDR1 and CDR2 are LNHNV and YYDKDF (reference sequence). The CDR3 is CATSRPGLAGLVV.

V is TRBV20-1 and J is TRBJ2-1; 8 positions match TRBD2. Trimming at V came to 5 bases and at J to 2 bases, leaving 5 bases not matched to a gene. The germline V gene encodes CDR1 DFQATT and CDR2 SNEGSKA (reference sequence). This CDR3 is built from 14 residues. CDR3 in DNA: TGCAGTGCTCCTGAGCGGGGGACCTACAATGAGCAGTTCTTC. Protein: CSAPERGTYNEQFF.

The chain combines TRBV3-1 with TRBJ2-1; 12 nucleotides match TRBD2. V was clipped by 3 bases and J by 0 bases; unmatched bases: 9. CDR3 length: 19 residues. Germline V lookup: CDR1 LGHDT, CDR2 YNNKEL (reference sequence). CDR3: CASSHPLAGGPNSYNEQFF. DNA for the CDR3: TGTGCCAGCAGCCACCCACTAGCGGGGGGCCCGAACTCCTACAATGAGCAGTTCTTC.